This paragraph covers one T cell receptor (beta chain) sequence. Its antigen remains unknown. The sample originates from a study of shared clonotypes between healthy human individuals. The CDR3 runs 12 residues. From germline, CDR1 is MNHNY and CDR2 SVGAGI (reference sequence). The trim removed 10 bases at V and 5 bases at J, leaving 8 bases unmatched. Sequencing was performed with immunoSEQ multiplex PCR; in TCRdb, only in-frame clones are kept and a portion is missing. The table has roughly 2,500,000 clones, over 85% seen once. Study-level points and caveats: The sharing of 5% to 6.5% of naive CD4 clonotypes was seen across a handful of donors.

This sequence was found in a man aged 18 to 35 in good health. Some clones in this sample may be carry-over from other donors' samples. What was sequenced was naive CD4+ T cells from PBMCs. Documented subset: CD45RA+ positively selected. The chain has TRBV6-6 and TRBJ2-7; 7 bases map to TRBD2. CDR3 in DNA: TGTGCCACCCGAGGGAGGGGCGACGAGCAGTACTTC. It specifies CATRGRGDEQYF.